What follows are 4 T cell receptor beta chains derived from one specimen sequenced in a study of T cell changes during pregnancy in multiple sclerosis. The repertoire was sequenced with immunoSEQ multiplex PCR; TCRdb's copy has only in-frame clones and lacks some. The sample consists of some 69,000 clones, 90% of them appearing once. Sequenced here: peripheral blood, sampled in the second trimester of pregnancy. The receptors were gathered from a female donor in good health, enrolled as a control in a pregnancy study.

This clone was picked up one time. CDR3 sequence reads: CASSIGGLPGRLPYEQYF. CDR3 DNA: TGTGCCAGTAGTATAGGTGGACTACCCGGGAGGTTGCCCTACGAGCAGTACTTC. The chain carries TRBV19 and TRBJ2-7, with 7 bases aligning to TRBD2. The length of the CDR3 is 18 residues. From germline, CDR1 is LNHDA and CDR2 SQIVND (reference sequence). V dropped 1 base and J dropped 2; count of bases not matched to a gene: 14. Looking up the rest from reference TRBV19 and TRBJ2-7 gives the full variable domain: DGGITQSPKYLFRKEGQNVTLSCEQNLNHDAMYWYRQDPGQGLRLIYYSQIVNDFQKGDIAEGYSVSREKKESFPLTVTSAQKNPTAFYLCASSIGGLPGRLPYEQYFGPGTRLTVT.

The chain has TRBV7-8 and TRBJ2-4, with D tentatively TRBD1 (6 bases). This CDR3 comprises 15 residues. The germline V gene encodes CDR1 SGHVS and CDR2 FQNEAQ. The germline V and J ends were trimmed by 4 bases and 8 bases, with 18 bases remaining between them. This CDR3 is CASSSRGKGSHIQYF. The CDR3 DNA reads TGTGCCAGCAGCTCGAGGGGGAAGGGTTCGCACATTCAGTACTTC. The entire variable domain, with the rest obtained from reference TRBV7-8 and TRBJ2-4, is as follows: GAGVSQSPRYKVAKRGQDVALRCDPISGHVSLFWYQQALGQGPEFLTYFQNEAQLDKSGLPSDRFFAERPEGSVSTLKIQRTQQEDSAVYLCASSSRGKGSHIQYFGAGTRLSVL.

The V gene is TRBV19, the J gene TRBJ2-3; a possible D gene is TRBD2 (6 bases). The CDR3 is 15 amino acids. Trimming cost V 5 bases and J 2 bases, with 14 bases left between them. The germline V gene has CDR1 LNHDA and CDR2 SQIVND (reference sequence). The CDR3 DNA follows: TGTGCCAGTAGTCCCTTGGCGGGACTCACAGATACGCAGTATTTT. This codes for CASSPLAGLTDTQYF.

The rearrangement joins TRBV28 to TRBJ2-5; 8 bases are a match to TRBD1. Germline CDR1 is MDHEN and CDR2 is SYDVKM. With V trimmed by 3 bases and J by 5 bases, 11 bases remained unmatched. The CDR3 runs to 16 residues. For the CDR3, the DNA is TGTGCCAGCAGTTTTTATGGACAGGGCCCGCCGGAGACCCAGTACTTC. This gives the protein CASSFYGQGPPETQYF.